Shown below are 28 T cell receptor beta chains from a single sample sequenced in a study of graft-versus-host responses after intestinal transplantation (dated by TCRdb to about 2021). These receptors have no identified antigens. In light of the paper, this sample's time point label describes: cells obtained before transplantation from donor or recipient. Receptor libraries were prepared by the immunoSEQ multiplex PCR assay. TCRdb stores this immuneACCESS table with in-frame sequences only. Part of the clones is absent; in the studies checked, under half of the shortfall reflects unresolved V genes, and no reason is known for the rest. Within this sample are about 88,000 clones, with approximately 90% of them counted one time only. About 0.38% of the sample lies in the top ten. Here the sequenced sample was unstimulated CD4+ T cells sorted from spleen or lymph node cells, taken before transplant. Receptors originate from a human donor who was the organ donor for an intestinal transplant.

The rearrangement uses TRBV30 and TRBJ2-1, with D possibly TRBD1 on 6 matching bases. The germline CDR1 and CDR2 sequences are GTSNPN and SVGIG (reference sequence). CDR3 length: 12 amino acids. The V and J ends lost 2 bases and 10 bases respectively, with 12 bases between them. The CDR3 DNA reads TGTGCCTGGAGTCAACAGGGTAGGGAGCAGTTCTTC. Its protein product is CAWSQQGREQFF.

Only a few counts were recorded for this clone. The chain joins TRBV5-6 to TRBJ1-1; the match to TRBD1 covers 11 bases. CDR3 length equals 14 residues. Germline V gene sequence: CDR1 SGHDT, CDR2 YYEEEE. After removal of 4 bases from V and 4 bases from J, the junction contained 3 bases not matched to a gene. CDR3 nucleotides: TGTGCCAGCAGCACTGGACAGGGGGCCACTGAAGCTTTCTTT. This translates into CASSTGQGATEAFF.

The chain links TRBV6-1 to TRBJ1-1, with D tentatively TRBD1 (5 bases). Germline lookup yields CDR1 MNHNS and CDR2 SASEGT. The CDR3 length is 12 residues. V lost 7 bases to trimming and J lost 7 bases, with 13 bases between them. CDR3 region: CASTSRANEAFF. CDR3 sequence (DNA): TGTGCCAGCACCTCCAGGGCGAATGAAGCTTTCTTT.

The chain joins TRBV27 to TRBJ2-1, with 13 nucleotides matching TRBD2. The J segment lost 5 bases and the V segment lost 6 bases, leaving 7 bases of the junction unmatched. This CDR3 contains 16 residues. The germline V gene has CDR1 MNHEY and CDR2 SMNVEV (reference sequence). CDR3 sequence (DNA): TGTGCCAGCAGACCTACTAGCGGGAGGGCTCACAATGAGCAGTTCTTC. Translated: CASRPTSGRAHNEQFF.

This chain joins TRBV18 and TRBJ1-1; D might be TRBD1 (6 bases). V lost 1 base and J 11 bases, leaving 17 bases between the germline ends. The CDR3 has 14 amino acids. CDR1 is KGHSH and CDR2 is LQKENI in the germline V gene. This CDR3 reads CASSPQEQGIGAFF. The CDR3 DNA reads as TGTGCCAGCTCACCACAGGAACAGGGTATCGGGGCTTTCTTT.

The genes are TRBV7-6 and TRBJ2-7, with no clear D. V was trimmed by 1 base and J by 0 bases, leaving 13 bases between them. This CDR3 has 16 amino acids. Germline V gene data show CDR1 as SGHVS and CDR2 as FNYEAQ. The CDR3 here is CASSLVAGPISYEQYF. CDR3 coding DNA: TGTGCCAGCAGCTTAGTTGCTGGGCCTATCTCCTACGAGCAGTACTTC.

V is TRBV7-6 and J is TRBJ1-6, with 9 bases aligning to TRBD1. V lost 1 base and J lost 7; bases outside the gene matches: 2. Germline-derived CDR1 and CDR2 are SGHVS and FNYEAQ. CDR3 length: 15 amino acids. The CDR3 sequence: CASSLDGTGNSPLHF. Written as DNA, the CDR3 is TGTGCCAGCAGCTTAGACGGGACAGGGAATTCACCCCTCCACTTT.

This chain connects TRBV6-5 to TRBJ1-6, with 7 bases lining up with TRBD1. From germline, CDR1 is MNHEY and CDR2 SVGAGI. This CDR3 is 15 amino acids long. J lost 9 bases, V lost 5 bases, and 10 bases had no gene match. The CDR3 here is CASSTTTGYVSPLHF. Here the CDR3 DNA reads TGTGCCAGCAGTACTACGACAGGGTACGTTTCACCCCTCCACTTT.

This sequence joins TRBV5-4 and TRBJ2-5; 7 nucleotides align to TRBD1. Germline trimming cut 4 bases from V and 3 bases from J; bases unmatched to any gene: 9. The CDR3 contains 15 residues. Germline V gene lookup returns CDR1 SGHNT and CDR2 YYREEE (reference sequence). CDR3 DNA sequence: TGTGCCAGCAGCCTACAGGGGCGATTAGAAGAGACCCAGTACTTC. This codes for CASSLQGRLEETQYF.

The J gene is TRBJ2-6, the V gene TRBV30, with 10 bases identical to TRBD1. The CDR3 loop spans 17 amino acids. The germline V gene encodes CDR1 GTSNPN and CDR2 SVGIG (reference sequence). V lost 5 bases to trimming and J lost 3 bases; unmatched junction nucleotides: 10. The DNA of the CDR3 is TGTGCCTGGGAGAGGGACAGGGGAGAATTTGGGGCCAACGTCCTGACTTTC. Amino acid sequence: CAWERDRGEFGANVLTF. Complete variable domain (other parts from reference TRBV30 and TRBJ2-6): SQTIHQWPATLVQPVGSPLSLECTVEGTSNPNLYWYRQAAGRGLQLLFYSVGIGQISSEVPQNLSASRPQDRQFILSSKKLLLSDSGFYLCAWERDRGEFGANVLTFGAGSRLTVL.

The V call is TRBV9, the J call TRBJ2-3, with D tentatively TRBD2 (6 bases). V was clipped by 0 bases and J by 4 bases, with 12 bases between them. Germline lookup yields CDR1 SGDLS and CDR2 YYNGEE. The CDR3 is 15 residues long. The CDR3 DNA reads TGTGCCAGCAGCGTAGGAGGAGGGCCCCCAGATACGCAGTATTTT. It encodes CASSVGGGPPDTQYF. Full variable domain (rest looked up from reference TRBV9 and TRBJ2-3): DSGVTQTPKHLITATGQRVTLRCSPRSGDLSVYWYQQSLDQGLQFLIQYYNGEERAKGNILERFSAQQFPDLHSELNLSSLELGDSALYFCASSVGGGPPDTQYFGPGTRLTVL.

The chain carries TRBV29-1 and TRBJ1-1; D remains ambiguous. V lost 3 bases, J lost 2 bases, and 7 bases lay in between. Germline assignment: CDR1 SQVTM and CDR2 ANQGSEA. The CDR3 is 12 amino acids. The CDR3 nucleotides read TGCAGCGTTGAGGGCTACAACACTGAAGCTTTCTTT. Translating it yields CSVEGYNTEAFF.

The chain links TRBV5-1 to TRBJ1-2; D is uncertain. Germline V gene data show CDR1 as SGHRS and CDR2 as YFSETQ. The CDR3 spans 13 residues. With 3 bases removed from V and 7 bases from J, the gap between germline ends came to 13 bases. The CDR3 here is CASSSMNSGGYTF. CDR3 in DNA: TGCGCCAGCAGCTCTATGAACTCGGGTGGCTACACCTTC.

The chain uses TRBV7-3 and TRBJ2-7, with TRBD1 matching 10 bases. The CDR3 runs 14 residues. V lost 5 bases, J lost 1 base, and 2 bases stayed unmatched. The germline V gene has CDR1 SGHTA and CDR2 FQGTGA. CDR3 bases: TGTGCCAGCAGCCGGGACAGGGGATCCTACGAGCAGTACTTC. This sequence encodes CASSRDRGSYEQYF.

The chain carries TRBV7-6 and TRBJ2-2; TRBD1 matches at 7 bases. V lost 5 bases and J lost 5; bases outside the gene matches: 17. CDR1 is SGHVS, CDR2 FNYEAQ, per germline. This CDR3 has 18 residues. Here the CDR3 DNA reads TGTGCCAGCAGCCAACTCGGTCAGGGGGTCGTTTTAACCGGGGAGCTGTTTTTT. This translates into CASSQLGQGVVLTGELFF.

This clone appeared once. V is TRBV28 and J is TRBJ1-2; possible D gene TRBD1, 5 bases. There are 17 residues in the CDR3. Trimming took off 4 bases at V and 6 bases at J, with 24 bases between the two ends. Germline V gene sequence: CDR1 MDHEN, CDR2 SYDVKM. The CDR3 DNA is TGTGCCAGCAGTTCACACTTAACGGGGGGGAGTGGGGATGGCTACACCTTC. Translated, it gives CASSSHLTGGSGDGYTF.

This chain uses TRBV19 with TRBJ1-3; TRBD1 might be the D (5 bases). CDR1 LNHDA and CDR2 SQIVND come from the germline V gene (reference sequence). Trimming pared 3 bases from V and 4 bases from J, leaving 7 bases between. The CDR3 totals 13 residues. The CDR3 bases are TGTGCCAGTAGTATTCCAGGGGGAAACACCATATATTTT. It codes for CASSIPGGNTIYF.

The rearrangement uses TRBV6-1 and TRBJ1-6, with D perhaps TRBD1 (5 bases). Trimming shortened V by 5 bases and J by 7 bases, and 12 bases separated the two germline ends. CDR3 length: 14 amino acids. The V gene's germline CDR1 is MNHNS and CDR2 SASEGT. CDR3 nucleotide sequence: TGTGCCAGCAGTTCGACAGCCGGAAATTCACCCCTCCACTTT. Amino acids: CASSSTAGNSPLHF.

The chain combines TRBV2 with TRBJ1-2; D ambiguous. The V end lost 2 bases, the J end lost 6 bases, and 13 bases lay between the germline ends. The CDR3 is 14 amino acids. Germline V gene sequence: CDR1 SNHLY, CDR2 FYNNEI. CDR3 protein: CASSERLDYHGYTF. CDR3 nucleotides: TGTGCCAGCAGTGAAAGGTTGGACTATCATGGCTACACCTTC.

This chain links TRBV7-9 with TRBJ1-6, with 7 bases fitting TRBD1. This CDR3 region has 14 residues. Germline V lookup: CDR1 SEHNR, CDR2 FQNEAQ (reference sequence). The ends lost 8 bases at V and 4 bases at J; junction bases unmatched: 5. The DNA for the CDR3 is TGTGCCAGCGATCCGGGACAGTATAATTCACCCCTCCACTTT. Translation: CASDPGQYNSPLHF. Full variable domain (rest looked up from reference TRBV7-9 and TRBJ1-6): DTGVSQNPRHKITKRGQNVTFRCDPISEHNRLYWYRQTLGQGPEFLTYFQNEAQLEKSRLLSDRFSAERPKGSFSTLEIQRTEQGDSAMYLCASDPGQYNSPLHFGNGTRLTVT.

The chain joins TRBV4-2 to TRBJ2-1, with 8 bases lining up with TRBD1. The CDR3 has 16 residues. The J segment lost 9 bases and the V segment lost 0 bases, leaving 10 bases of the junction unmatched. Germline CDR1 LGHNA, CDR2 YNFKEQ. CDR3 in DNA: TGTGCCAGCAGCCAAGACAGGGGACAGGTCTACGGTGAGCAGTTCTTC. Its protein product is CASSQDRGQVYGEQFF.

CDR3 sequence (DNA): TGTGCCAGCAGCCAAGGCGGGGTTACCTACAATGAGCAGTTCTTC. Amino acid sequence: CASSQGGVTYNEQFF. The chain employs TRBV14 and TRBJ2-1; maybe TRBD2 (6 bases). Trimming pared 1 base from V and 2 bases from J, leaving 9 bases between. Germline CDR1 reads SGHDN; CDR2 reads FVKESK. The length of the CDR3 is 15 residues.

CDR3 in DNA: TGTGCCAGCAGCTTACCCGGGAGCTATGGCTACACCTTC. Translation gives CASSLPGSYGYTF. The V and J genes are TRBV13 and TRBJ1-2; no definite D call. CDR1 PRHDT and CDR2 FYEKMQ come from the germline V gene (reference sequence). Trimming took 2 bases from V and 4 from J, leaving 8 bases between them. This CDR3 contains 13 residues. The full variable domain, its missing parts supplied by reference TRBV13 and TRBJ1-2, is AAGVIQSPRHLIKEKRETATLKCYPIPRHDTVYWYQQGPGQDPQFLISFYEKMQSDKGSIPDRFSAQQFSDYHSELNMSSLELGDSALYFCASSLPGSYGYTFGSGTRLTVV.

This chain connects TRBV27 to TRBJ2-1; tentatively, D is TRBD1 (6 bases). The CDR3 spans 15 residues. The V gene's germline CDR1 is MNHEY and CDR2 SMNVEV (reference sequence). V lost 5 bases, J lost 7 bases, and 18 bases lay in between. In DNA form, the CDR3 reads TGTGCCAGCAGTCCTCATCCACAGGGTTGGAATGAGCAGTTCTTC. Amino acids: CASSPHPQGWNEQFF.

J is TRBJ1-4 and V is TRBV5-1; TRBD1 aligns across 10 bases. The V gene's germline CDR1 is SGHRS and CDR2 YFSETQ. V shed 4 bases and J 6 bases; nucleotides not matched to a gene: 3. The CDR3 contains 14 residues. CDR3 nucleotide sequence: TGCGCCAGCAGCCGGGACAGGGGCTATGAAAAACTGTTTTTT. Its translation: CASSRDRGYEKLFF.

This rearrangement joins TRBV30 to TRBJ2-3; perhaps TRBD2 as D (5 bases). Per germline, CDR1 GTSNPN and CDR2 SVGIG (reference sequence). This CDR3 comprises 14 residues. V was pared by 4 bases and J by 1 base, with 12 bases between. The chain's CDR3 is CAWMVLRGTDTQYF. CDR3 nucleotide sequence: TGTGCCTGGATGGTTTTGAGGGGCACAGATACGCAGTATTTT.

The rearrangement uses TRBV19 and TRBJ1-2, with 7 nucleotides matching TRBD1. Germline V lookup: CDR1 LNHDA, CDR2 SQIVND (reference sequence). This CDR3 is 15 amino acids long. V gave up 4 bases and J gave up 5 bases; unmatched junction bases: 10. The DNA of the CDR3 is TGTGCCAGTAGTACAGGACAGGAATTCTCTTATGGCTACACCTTC. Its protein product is CASSTGQEFSYGYTF.

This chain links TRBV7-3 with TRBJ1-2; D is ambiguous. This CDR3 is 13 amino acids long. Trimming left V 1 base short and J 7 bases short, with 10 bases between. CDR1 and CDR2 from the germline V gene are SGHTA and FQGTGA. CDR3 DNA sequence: TGTGCCAGCAGCTTAATTCCTACGGGTGGCTACACCTTC. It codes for CASSLIPTGGYTF.